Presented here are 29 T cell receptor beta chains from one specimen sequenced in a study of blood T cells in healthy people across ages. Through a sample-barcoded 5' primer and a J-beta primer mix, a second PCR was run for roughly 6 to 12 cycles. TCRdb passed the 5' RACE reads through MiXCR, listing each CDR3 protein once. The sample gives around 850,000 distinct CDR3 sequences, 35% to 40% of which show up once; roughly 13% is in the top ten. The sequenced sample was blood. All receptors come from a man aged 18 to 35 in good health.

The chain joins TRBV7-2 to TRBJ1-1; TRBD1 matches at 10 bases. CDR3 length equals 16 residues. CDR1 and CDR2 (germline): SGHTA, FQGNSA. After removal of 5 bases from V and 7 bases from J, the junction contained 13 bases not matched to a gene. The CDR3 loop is CASSPGQGPPYYEAFF. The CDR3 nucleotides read TGTGCCAGCAGCCCGGGACAGGGGCCCCCGTATTATGAAGCTTTCTTT.

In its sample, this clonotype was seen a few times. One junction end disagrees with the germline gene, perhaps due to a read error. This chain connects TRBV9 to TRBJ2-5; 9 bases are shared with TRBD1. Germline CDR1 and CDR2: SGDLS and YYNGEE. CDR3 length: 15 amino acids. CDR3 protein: CASSVGTGKGYEQYF. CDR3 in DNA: TGTGCCAGCAGTGTAGGGACAGGGAAGGGGTATGAGCAGTACTTC.

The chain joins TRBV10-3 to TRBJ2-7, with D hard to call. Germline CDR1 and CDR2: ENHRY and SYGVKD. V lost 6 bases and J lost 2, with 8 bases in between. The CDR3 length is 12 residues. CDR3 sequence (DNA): TGTGCCATCAGGGACGCTCCCTACGAGCAGTACTTC. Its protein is CAIRDAPYEQYF.

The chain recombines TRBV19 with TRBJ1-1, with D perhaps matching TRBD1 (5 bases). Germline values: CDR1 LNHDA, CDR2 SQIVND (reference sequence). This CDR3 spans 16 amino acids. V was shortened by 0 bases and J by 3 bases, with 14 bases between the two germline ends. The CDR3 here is CASSIDPAGTDTEAFF. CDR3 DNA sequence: TGTGCCAGTAGTATAGATCCGGCAGGGACGGACACTGAAGCTTTCTTT. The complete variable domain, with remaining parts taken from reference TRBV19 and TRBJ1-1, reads DGGITQSPKYLFRKEGQNVTLSCEQNLNHDAMYWYRQDPGQGLRLIYYSQIVNDFQKGDIAEGYSVSREKKESFPLTVTSAQKNPTAFYLCASSIDPAGTDTEAFFGQGTRLTVV.

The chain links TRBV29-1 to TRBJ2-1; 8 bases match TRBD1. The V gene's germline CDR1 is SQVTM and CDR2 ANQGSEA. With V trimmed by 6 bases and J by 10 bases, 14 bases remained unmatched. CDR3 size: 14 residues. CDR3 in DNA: TGCAGCGTAACTACAGGGGGGAGCTCCTACGAGCAGTTCTTC. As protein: CSVTTGGSSYEQFF.

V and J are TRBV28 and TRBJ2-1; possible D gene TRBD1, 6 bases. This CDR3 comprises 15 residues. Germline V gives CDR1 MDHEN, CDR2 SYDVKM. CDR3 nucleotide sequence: TGTGCGATTTCCCCGAGCAGGGGCTCCTACAATGAGCAGTTCTTC. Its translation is CAISPSRGSYNEQFF.

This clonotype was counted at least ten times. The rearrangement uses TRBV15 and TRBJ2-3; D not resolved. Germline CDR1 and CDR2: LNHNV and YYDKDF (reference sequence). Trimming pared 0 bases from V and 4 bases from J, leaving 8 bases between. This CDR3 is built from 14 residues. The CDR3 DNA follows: TGTGCCACCAGCAGAGATCGAGTGGCAGATACGCAGTATTTT. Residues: CATSRDRVADTQYF.

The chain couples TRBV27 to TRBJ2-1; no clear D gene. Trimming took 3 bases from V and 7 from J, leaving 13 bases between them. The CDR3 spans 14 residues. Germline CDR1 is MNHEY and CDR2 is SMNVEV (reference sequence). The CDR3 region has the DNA TGTGCCAGCAGTTTCAGCAACAACAGAAATGAGCAGTTCTTC. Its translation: CASSFSNNRNEQFF.

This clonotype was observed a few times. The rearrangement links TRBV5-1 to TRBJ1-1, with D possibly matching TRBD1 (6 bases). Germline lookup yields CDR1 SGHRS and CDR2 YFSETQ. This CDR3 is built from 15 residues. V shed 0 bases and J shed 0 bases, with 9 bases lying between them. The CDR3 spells CASSLEDSMNTEAFF. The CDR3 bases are TGCGCCAGCAGCTTGGAGGACAGCATGAACACTGAAGCTTTCTTT.

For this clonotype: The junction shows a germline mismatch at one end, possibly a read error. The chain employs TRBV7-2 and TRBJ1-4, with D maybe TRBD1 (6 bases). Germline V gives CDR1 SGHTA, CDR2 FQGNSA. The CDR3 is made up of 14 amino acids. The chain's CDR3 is CVSTPGTRNEKLFF. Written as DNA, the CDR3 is TGTGTCAGCACCCCGGGGACACGGAATGAAAAACTGTTTTTT.

Here the CDR3 DNA reads TGCGCCAGCAGCCCCGCCCCCGGCGGCCTGAACACTGAAGCTTTCTTT. It encodes CASSPAPGGLNTEAFF. The V and J genes are TRBV5-1 and TRBJ1-1; D remains ambiguous. Trimming removed 4 bases at V and 0 bases at J, with 16 bases between. The germline gives CDR1 SGHRS, CDR2 YFSETQ. The CDR3 is 16 amino acids.

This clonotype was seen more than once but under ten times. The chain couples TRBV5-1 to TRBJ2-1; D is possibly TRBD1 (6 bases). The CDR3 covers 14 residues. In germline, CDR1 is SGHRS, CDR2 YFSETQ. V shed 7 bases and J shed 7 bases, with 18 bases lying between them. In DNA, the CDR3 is TGCGCCAGCTTACCCGGGACAAATCCTAATGAGCAGTTCTTC. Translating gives CASLPGTNPNEQFF.

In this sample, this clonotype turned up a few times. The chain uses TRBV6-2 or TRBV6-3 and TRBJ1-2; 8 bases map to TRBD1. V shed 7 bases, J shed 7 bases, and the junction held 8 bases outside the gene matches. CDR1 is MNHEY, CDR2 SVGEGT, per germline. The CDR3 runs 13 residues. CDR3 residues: CASTWTGSSGYTF. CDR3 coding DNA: TGTGCCAGCACCTGGACAGGGAGCTCTGGCTACACCTTC.

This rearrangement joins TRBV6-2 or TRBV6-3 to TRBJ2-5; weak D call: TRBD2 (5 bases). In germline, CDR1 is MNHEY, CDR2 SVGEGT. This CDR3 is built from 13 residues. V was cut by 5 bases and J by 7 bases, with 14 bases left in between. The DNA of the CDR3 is TGTGCCAGCAGTACCCGGACGGCGGGGACCCAGTACTTC. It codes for CASSTRTAGTQYF.

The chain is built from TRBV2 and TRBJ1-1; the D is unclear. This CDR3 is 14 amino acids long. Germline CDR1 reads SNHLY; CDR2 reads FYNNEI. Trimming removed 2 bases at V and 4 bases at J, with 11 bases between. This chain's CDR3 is CASSEKSGGTEAFF. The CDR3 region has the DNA TGTGCCAGCAGTGAAAAGTCCGGAGGCACTGAAGCTTTCTTT. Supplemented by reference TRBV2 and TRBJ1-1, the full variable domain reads EPEVTQTPSHQVTQMGQEVILRCVPISNHLYFYWYRQILGQKVEFLVSFYNNEISEKSEIFDDQFSVERPDGSNFTLKIRSTKLEDSAMYFCASSEKSGGTEAFFGQGTRLTVV.

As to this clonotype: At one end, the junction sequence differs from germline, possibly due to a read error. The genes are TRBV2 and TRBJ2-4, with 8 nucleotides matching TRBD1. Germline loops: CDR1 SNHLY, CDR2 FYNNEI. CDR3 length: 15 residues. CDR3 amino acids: CASIGPGQEKNIRYF. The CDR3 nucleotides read TGTGCCAGCATTGGCCCGGGACAGGAGAAAAACATTCGGTACTTC.

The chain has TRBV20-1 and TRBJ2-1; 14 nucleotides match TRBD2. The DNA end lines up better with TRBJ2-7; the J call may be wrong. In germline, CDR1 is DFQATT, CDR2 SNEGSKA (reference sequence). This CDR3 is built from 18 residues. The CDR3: CSANTGLAGASSYNEQYF. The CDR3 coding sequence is TGCAGTGCAAATACGGGACTAGCGGGGGCGAGCTCCTACAATGAGCAGTACTTC.

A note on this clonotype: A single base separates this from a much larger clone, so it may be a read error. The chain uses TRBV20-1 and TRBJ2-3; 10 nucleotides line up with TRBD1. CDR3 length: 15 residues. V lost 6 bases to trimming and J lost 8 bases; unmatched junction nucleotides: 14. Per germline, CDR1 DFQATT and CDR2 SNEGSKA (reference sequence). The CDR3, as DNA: TGCAGTGCGCCACCGGGACAGGGGAACGCAGCTACGCAGTATTTT. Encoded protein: CSAPPGQGNAATQYF.

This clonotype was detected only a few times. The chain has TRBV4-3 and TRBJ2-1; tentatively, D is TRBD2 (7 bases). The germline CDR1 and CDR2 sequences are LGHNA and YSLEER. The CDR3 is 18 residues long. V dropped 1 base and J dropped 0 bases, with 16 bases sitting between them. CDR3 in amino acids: CASSQAEGGLSSYNEQFF. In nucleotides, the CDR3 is TGCGCCAGCAGCCAAGCGGAGGGGGGGTTAAGCTCCTACAATGAGCAGTTCTTC.

In nucleotides, the CDR3 is TGTGCCAGCAGCCCGGGACCGTCGAACACCGGGGAGCTGTTTTTT. It encodes CASSPGPSNTGELFF. The chain uses TRBV7-8 and TRBJ2-2, with D perhaps assigned TRBD1 or TRBD2 (5 bases each). V lost 5 bases and J lost 0, with 10 bases in between. The CDR3 runs to 15 residues. Germline CDR1 SGHVS, CDR2 FQNEAQ.

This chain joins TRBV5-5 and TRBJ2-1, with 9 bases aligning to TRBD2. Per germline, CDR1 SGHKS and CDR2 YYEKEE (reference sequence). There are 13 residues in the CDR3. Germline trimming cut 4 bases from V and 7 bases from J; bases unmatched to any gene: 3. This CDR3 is CASSPAGGNEQFF. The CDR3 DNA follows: TGTGCCAGCAGCCCCGCGGGGGGGAATGAGCAGTTCTTC. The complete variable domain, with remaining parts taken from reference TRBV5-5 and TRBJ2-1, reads DAGVTQSPTHLIKTRGQQVTLRCSPISGHKSVSWYQQVLGQGPQFIFQYYEKEERGRGNFPDRFSARQFPNYSSELNVNALLLGDSALYLCASSPAGGNEQFFGPGTRLTVL.

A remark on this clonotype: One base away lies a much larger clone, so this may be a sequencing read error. CDR3 protein: CASSLAPGCYGYTF. The CDR3 DNA is TGTGCCAGCAGTTTAGCGCCAGGGTGCTATGGCTACACCTTC. The V and J genes are TRBV12-3 or TRBV12-4 and TRBJ1-2, with D possibly being TRBD1 (5 bases). The CDR3 spans 14 residues. V lost 0 bases and J lost 4, with 9 bases in between.

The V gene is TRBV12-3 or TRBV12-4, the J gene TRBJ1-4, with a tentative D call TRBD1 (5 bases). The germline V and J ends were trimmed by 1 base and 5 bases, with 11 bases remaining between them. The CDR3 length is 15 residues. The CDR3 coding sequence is TGTGCCAGCAGTTTAGGATCAGGGCGGAATGAAAAACTGTTTTTT. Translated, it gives CASSLGSGRNEKLFF.

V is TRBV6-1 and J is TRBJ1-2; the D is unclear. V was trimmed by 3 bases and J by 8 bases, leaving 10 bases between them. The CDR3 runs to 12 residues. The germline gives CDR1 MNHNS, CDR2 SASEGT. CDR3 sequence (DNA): TGTGCCAGCAGTGAGTACGGAGGAGGCTACACCTTC. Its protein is CASSEYGGGYTF.

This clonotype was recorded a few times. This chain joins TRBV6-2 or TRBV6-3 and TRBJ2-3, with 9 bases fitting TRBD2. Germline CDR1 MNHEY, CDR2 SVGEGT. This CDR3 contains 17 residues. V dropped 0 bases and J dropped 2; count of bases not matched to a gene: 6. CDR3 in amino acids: CASSYSDSGGHTDTQYF. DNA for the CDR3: TGTGCCAGCAGTTACTCGGACAGCGGGGGGCACACAGATACGCAGTATTTT.

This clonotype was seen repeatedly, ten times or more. CDR3 DNA: TGTGCCAGCAGTTACACTAACAGGGGGGGCACAGATACGCAGTATTTT. Amino acid sequence: CASSYTNRGGTDTQYF. This sequence joins TRBV6-5 and TRBJ2-3, with TRBD1 identical over 8 bases. Germline CDR1 reads MNHEY; CDR2 reads SVGAGI. The V segment lost 2 bases and the J segment 1 base; nucleotides outside the gene matches: 5. The CDR3 totals 16 residues.

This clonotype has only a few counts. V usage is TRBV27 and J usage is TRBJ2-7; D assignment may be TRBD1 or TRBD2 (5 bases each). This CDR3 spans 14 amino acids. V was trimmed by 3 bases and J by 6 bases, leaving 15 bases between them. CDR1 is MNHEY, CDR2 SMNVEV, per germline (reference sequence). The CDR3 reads CASSFRADGAEQYF. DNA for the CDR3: TGTGCCAGCAGTTTCCGCGCAGACGGGGCCGAGCAGTACTTC.

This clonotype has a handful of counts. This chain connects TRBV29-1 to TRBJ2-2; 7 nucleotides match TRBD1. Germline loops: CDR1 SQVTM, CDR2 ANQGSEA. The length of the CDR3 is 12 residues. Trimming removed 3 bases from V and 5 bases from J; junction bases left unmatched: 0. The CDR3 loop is CSVETGTGELFF. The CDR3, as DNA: TGCAGCGTTGAGACAGGGACCGGGGAGCTGTTTTTT.

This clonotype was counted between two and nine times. CDR3 nucleotides: TGTGCCAGCAGTCCCCATCCGTCATCCGGGGGTAATTCACCCCTCCACTTT. It encodes CASSPHPSSGGNSPLHF. The chain employs TRBV28 and TRBJ1-6, with a possible D match to TRBD1 (5 bases). CDR1 is MDHEN, CDR2 SYDVKM, per germline. The CDR3 runs to 17 residues. Deletions cut 5 bases from V and 6 bases from J, with 20 bases between.